Presented here are 28 T cell receptor beta chains from one specimen sequenced in a study of CD8 T cells in ankylosing spondylitis. A single record per CDR3 protein comes from TCRdb applying MiXCR to the 5' RACE reads. The sample shows roughly 180,000 distinct CDR3 sequences, roughly 10% of them seen only once. The sample taken for sequencing was blood, either unsorted or a sorted T cell fraction (not recorded which). Receptor source: a male donor with ankylosing spondylitis or in good health (not recorded which).

At least ten counts were recorded for this clonotype. The rearrangement links TRBV3-1 to TRBJ2-1; 13 nucleotides agree with TRBD2. The CDR3 is 16 residues long. After removal of 1 base from V and 6 bases from J, the junction contained 3 bases not matched to a gene. From germline, CDR1 is LGHDT and CDR2 YNNKEL (reference sequence). The CDR3 sequence: CASSQGLAGGSNEQFF. In DNA, the CDR3 is TGTGCCAGCAGCCAAGGACTAGCGGGAGGTAGCAATGAGCAGTTCTTC.

This chain uses TRBV21-1 with TRBJ2-7; the D call of TRBD1 is as the table states it, not checked on the DNA. TRBV21-1 corresponds to a pseudogene. This CDR3 has 13 residues. CDR3 nucleotide sequence: TGTGCCAGCAGCAAAAGTGGGACAGACGAGCAGTACTTC. Its protein product is CASSKSGTDEQYF.

This clonotype was seen repeatedly, ten times or more. This sequence joins TRBV9 and TRBJ1-5; D unclear. The CDR3 length is 15 residues. From germline, CDR1 is SGDLS and CDR2 YYNGEE. V was trimmed by 4 bases and J by 10 bases, leaving 21 bases between them. The CDR3 region has the DNA TGTGCCAGCAGCCCCCGTCCCGGCTTAGATTATCCCCAGCATTTT. This gives the protein CASSPRPGLDYPQHF.

This clonotype occurred many times. J is TRBJ2-7 and V is TRBV29-1; 9 bases map to TRBD1. The CDR3 contains 15 residues. CDR1 is SQVTM, CDR2 ANQGSEA, per germline. Trimming took 3 bases from V and 3 from J; bases not matched to a gene: 9. The CDR3 nucleotides read TGCAGCGTTGACAACGAGAGGGGACAGGGCTACGAGCAGTACTTC. Residues: CSVDNERGQGYEQYF.

The sample holds many counts of this clonotype. This chain links TRBV6-5 with TRBJ2-1; D is possibly TRBD1 (6 bases). CDR1 MNHEY and CDR2 SVGAGI come from the germline V gene. This CDR3 is 14 amino acids long. Trimming removed 10 bases from V and 0 bases from J, with 13 bases in between. DNA for the CDR3: TGTGCCACCGGACAGCTCAGCTCCTACAATGAGCAGTTCTTC. Protein sequence: CATGQLSSYNEQFF.

The chain combines TRBV15 with TRBJ1-2; TRBD1 matches at 11 bases. Germline V CDR1 and CDR2: LNHNV, YYDKDF (reference sequence). Germline trimming cut 7 bases from V and 8 bases from J; bases unmatched to any gene: 9. The CDR3 runs to 14 residues. The CDR3 sequence: CATTADRGLGGYTF. The DNA of the CDR3 is TGTGCCACCACGGCGGACAGGGGGCTGGGGGGCTACACCTTC.

This clonotype has just a few counts. The V and J genes are TRBV7-2 and TRBJ2-7, with 7 bases matching TRBD1. V shed 5 bases, J shed 2 bases, and the junction held 6 bases outside the gene matches. The germline gives CDR1 SGHTA, CDR2 FQGNSA. The CDR3 extends over 14 amino acids. This CDR3 is CASSARQGPYEQYF. The CDR3 region has the DNA TGTGCCAGCAGCGCTAGACAGGGTCCCTACGAGCAGTACTTC.

The table lists this clonotype with many counts. The chain recombines TRBV12-3 or TRBV12-4 with TRBJ1-2, with 10 bases lining up with TRBD1. This CDR3 comprises 16 residues. The V gene end was trimmed by 6 bases and the J gene end by 0 bases; junction bases not matched to a gene: 7. The CDR3 spells CASSPGTGAANYGYTF. The CDR3 DNA reads TGTGCCAGCAGCCCCGGGACAGGGGCTGCTAACTATGGCTACACCTTC.

This clonotype was observed many times. The chain recombines TRBV6-5 with TRBJ2-1, with TRBD2 matching 11 bases. V shed 2 bases and J 7 bases; nucleotides not matched to a gene: 10. The CDR3 extends over 17 amino acids. Germline V gene data show CDR1 as MNHEY and CDR2 as SVGAGI. The CDR3 sequence is CASSYDFSSGRRNEQFF. The CDR3 DNA is TGTGCCAGCAGTTACGATTTTTCTAGCGGGAGGAGGAATGAGCAGTTCTTC.

The rearrangement links TRBV20-1 to TRBJ2-7, with D uncertain. The CDR3 runs to 13 residues. From germline, CDR1 is DFQATT and CDR2 SNEGSKA (reference sequence). The V and J ends lost 7 bases and 4 bases respectively, with 17 bases between them. The CDR3 DNA reads TGCAGTGTACCGGACGGAGCGTTATACGAGCAGTACTTC. Its protein product is CSVPDGALYEQYF.

This chain connects TRBV7-6 to TRBJ2-2; TRBD2 agrees at 11 bases. This CDR3 has 19 amino acids. Germline lookup yields CDR1 SGHVS and CDR2 FNYEAQ. V was pared by 1 base and J by 7 bases, with 14 bases of the junction left unmatched. CDR3: CASSLELAGVGPRNGELFF. In DNA, the CDR3 is TGTGCCAGCAGCTTAGAACTAGCGGGAGTCGGTCCTAGGAACGGGGAGCTGTTTTTT.

This clonotype was seen more than once but under ten times. This chain joins TRBV12-5 and TRBJ2-5; 7 nucleotides match TRBD1. Looked up from germline, CDR1 is LGHNT and CDR2 is FRNRAP. V gave up 5 bases and J gave up 5 bases; unmatched junction bases: 14. This CDR3 has 16 residues. In nucleotides, the CDR3 is TGTGCTAGTGGTCCCGGAACAGGGGCCGGTTTGGAGACCCAGTACTTC. This encodes CASGPGTGAGLETQYF. Full variable domain (missing parts from reference TRBV12-5 and TRBJ2-5): DARVTQTPRHKVTEMGQEVTMRCQPILGHNTVFWYRQTMMQGLELLAYFRNRAPLDDSGMPKDRFSAEMPDATLATLKIQPSEPRDSAVYFCASGPGTGAGLETQYFGPGTRLLVL.

This clonotype was counted many times. The rearrangement joins TRBV20-1 to TRBJ2-7; TRBD1 matches at 7 bases. J gave up 2 bases and V 3 bases, and 7 bases lay outside the gene matches. The CDR3 runs to 14 residues. Germline V gene data show CDR1 as DFQATT and CDR2 as SNEGSKA (reference sequence). DNA for the CDR3: TGCAGTGCTAGGGCCCCCGGGACAGCCTACGAGCAGTACTTC. It encodes CSARAPGTAYEQYF.

The sample holds many counts of this clonotype. The V call is TRBV11-2, the J call TRBJ2-5; D ambiguous. Germline V gene data show CDR1 as SGHAT and CDR2 as FQNNGV. Trimming cost V 4 bases and J 2 bases, with 8 bases left between them. This CDR3 spans 13 amino acids. The CDR3 DNA is TGTGCCAGCAGCTCTATACCTCAAGAGACCCAGTACTTC. It codes for CASSSIPQETQYF.

This clonotype was found many times. The CDR3 region is CAISPGGPQETQYF. The CDR3 DNA reads TGTGCCATCAGTCCGGGAGGACCCCAAGAGACCCAGTACTTC. The rearrangement uses TRBV10-3 and TRBJ2-5, with 7 bases aligning to TRBD2. The CDR3 consists of 14 residues. With 5 bases clipped from V and 1 base from J, the junction kept 4 bases outside the gene matches. CDR1 ENHRY and CDR2 SYGVKD come from the germline V gene.

This clonotype was recorded at least ten times. V gene TRBV27 combines with J gene TRBJ2-5; no clear D. The V gene's germline CDR1 is MNHEY and CDR2 SMNVEV (reference sequence). The V end was cut by 5 bases, the J end by 2 bases, with 6 bases between. The CDR3 contains 12 residues. The CDR3 DNA reads as TGTGCCAGCAGTCAATCGCAAGAGACCCAGTACTTC. Translation: CASSQSQETQYF.

This clonotype occurred many times. The chain employs TRBV20-1 and TRBJ2-3; the match to TRBD2 covers 9 bases. The junction had 11 bases not matched to a gene; V was cut back by 7 bases and J by 3 bases. Germline V gene sequence: CDR1 DFQATT, CDR2 SNEGSKA (reference sequence). CDR3 length: 15 amino acids. The CDR3 region is CSGEGFSGSTDTQYF. In DNA form, the CDR3 reads TGCAGTGGCGAGGGTTTTAGCGGGAGTACAGATACGCAGTATTTT.

This clonotype was detected only a few times. The V and J genes are TRBV10-1 and TRBJ1-1; a possible D gene is TRBD1 (5 bases). Trimming cost V 2 bases and J 6 bases, with 13 bases left between them. CDR3 length equals 14 residues. CDR1 is WNHNN, CDR2 SYGVQD, per germline (reference sequence). The CDR3 spells CASSENPGDSEAFF. In nucleotides, the CDR3 is TGCGCCAGCAGTGAGAATCCGGGGGACTCTGAAGCTTTCTTT.

This clonotype has at least ten counts. The gene calls are TRBV4-3 and TRBJ2-1, with unresolved D. The V and J ends lost 0 bases and 8 bases respectively, with 8 bases between them. The CDR3 is 13 amino acids. Germline values: CDR1 LGHNA, CDR2 YSLEER. In DNA, the CDR3 is TGCGCCAGCAGCCAAGATCTCCGGGATGAGCAGTTCTTC. Translating gives CASSQDLRDEQFF.

This clonotype appeared many times. The V gene is TRBV6-5, the J gene TRBJ1-2; D call uncertain. The germline gives CDR1 MNHEY, CDR2 SVGAGI. V was shortened by 9 bases and J by 0 bases, with 8 bases between the two germline ends. The CDR3 length is 12 residues. The CDR3 nucleotides are TGTGCCAGTGGCAGACCTAACTATGGCTACACCTTC. It encodes CASGRPNYGYTF.

This clonotype showed up just a few times. V usage is TRBV6-2 or TRBV6-3 and J usage is TRBJ2-2; TRBD2 matches at 8 bases. The CDR3 length is 16 residues. Germline CDR1 MNHEY, CDR2 SVGEGT. V shed 7 bases, J shed 4 bases, and the junction held 11 bases outside the gene matches. The CDR3 sequence: CASTEGEREITGELFF. The DNA for the CDR3 is TGTGCCAGCACCGAGGGGGAGCGGGAGATCACCGGGGAGCTGTTTTTT.

The chain uses TRBV9 and TRBJ2-7; D gene ambiguous. The CDR3 extends over 15 amino acids. The germline gives CDR1 SGDLS, CDR2 YYNGEE. Trimming removed 1 base from V and 3 bases from J, with 14 bases in between. This chain's CDR3 is CASSVLPGAIYEQYF. For the CDR3, the DNA is TGTGCCAGCAGCGTATTGCCAGGCGCGATCTACGAGCAGTACTTC.

The CDR3 region has the DNA TGTGCCAGCAGCCGGGGATGGACCCAGTACTTC. This translates into CASSRGWTQYF. The J gene is TRBJ2-5, the V gene TRBV7-2; D perhaps matches TRBD2 (5 bases). This CDR3 has 11 residues. Germline V gene sequence: CDR1 SGHTA, CDR2 FQGNSA. Trimming shortened V by 5 bases and J by 7 bases, and 8 bases separated the two germline ends.

This clonotype was detected many times. The V call is TRBV5-5, the J call TRBJ2-1; TRBD2 matches 7 bases. With V trimmed by 1 base and J by 3 bases, 4 bases remained unmatched. The CDR3 contains 15 residues. Germline V lookup: CDR1 SGHKS, CDR2 YYEKEE (reference sequence). Here the CDR3 DNA reads TGTGCCAGCAGCTTGATAACGGGAGGCTACAATGAGCAGTTCTTC. Translating it yields CASSLITGGYNEQFF.

The J gene is TRBJ2-5, the V gene TRBV6-1; TRBD2 aligns across 13 bases. This CDR3 comprises 14 residues. Trimming took 8 bases from V and 7 from J; bases not matched to a gene: 7. CDR1 and CDR2 from the germline V gene are MNHNS and SASEGT. CDR3 coding DNA: TGTGCCAGCCGAAGAAGGACTAGCGGGGGGACCCAGTACTTC. Encoded protein: CASRRRTSGGTQYF.

The gene calls are TRBV2 and TRBJ2-3, with 7 bases matching TRBD1. J was trimmed by 0 bases and V by 8 bases; bases with no gene match: 5. The CDR3 is 14 amino acids. CDR1 and CDR2 (germline): SNHLY, FYNNEI. The CDR3 here is CASGLTGSTDTQYF. In DNA, the CDR3 is TGTGCCAGCGGGTTGACAGGGAGCACAGATACGCAGTATTTT.

This clonotype was counted ten times or more. V and J are TRBV10-3 and TRBJ1-2, with TRBD1 as a possible D gene (5 bases). Germline V gives CDR1 ENHRY, CDR2 SYGVKD. The CDR3 is 14 residues long. The V end was cut by 3 bases, the J end by 3 bases, with 11 bases between. The CDR3 region is CAISDGTPYYGYTF. CDR3 in DNA: TGTGCCATCAGTGATGGGACCCCTTACTATGGCTACACCTTC.

This clonotype occurred many times. The chain uses TRBV7-2 and TRBJ2-3; possible D gene TRBD2, 5 bases. Germline CDR1 is SGHTA and CDR2 is FQGNSA. The V and J ends lost 4 bases and 6 bases respectively, with 20 bases between them. The CDR3 loop spans 16 amino acids. The CDR3 sequence is CASSSRVTGSWDTQYF. DNA of the CDR3: TGTGCCAGCAGCTCCCGCGTGACGGGAAGCTGGGATACGCAGTATTTT.